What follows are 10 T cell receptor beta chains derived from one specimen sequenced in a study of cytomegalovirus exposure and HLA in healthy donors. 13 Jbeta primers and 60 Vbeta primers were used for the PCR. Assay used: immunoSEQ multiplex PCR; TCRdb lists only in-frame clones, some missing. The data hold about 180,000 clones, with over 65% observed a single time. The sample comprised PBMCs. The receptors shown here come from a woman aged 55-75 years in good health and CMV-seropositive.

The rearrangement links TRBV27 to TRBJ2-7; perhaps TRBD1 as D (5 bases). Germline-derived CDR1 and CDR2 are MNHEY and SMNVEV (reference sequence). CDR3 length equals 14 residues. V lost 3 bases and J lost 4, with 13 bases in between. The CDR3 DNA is TGTGCCAGCAGTTTTTACCAGGGCCAGTACGAGCAGTACTTC. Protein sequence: CASSFYQGQYEQYF.

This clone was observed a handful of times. CDR3: CASRLRGLGGYTF. The CDR3, as DNA: TGTGCCAGCAGACTCAGGGGCTTGGGTGGCTACACCTTC. V gene TRBV28 combines with J gene TRBJ1-2; TRBD1 is a possible D gene (6 bases). From germline, CDR1 is MDHEN and CDR2 SYDVKM. The CDR3 contains 13 residues. V gave up 6 bases and J gave up 7 bases, with 15 bases separating them.

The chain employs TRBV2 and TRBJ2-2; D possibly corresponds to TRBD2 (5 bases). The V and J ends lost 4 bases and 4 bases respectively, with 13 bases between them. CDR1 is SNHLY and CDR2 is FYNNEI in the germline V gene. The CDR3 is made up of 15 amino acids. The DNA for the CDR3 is TGTGCCAGCAGTGTCGAGGGTCTCGGCACCGGGGAGCTGTTTTTT. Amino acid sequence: CASSVEGLGTGELFF.

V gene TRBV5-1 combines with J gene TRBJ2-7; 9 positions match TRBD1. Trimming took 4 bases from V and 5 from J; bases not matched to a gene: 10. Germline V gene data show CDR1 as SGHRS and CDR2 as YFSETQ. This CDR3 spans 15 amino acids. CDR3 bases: TGCGCCAGCAGCGCCTTAGGGACAGGGATCGACGAGCAGTACTTC. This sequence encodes CASSALGTGIDEQYF.

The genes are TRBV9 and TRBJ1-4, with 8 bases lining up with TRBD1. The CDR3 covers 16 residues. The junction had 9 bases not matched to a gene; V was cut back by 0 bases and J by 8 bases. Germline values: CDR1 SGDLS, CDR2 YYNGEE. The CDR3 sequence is CASSVGGQGIGEKLFF. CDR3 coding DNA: TGTGCCAGCAGCGTAGGCGGACAGGGTATAGGAGAAAAACTGTTTTTT.

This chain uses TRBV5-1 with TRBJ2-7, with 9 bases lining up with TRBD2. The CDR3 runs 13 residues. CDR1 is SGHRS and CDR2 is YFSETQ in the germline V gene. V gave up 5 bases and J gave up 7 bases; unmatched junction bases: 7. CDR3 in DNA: TGCGCCAGCAGTGGACTAGCGAGCACTGAGCAGTACTTC. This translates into CASSGLASTEQYF.

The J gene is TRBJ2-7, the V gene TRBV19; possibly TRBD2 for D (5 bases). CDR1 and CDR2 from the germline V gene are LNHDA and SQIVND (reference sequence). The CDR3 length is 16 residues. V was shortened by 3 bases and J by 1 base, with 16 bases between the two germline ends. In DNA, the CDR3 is TGTGCCAGTAGTATCTCGGCGGGCCCTTTTTCCTACGAGCAGTACTTC. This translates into CASSISAGPFSYEQYF. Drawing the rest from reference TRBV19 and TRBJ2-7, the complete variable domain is DGGITQSPKYLFRKEGQNVTLSCEQNLNHDAMYWYRQDPGQGLRLIYYSQIVNDFQKGDIAEGYSVSREKKESFPLTVTSAQKNPTAFYLCASSISAGPFSYEQYFGPGTRLTVT.

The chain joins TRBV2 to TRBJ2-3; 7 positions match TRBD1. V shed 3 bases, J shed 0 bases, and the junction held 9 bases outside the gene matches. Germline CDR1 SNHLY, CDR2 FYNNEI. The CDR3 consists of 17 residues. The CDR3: CASSETPGGRSTDTQYF. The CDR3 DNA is TGTGCCAGCAGTGAGACACCAGGGGGTAGGAGCACAGATACGCAGTATTTT.

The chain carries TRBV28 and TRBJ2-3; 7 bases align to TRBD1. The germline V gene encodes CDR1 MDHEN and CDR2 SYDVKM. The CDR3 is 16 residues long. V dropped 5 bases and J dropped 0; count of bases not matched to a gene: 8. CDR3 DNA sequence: TGTGCCAGCAGTATTGACAGGGCCTCTAGCACAGATACGCAGTATTTT. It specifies CASSIDRASSTDTQYF.

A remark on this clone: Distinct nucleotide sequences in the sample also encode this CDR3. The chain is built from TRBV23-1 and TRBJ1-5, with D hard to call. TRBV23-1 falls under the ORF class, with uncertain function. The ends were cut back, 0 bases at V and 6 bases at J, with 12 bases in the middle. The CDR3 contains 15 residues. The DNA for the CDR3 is TGCGCCAGCAGTCAATCAAACAGAGTGGTTCAGCCCCAGCATTTT. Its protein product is CASSQSNRVVQPQHF.